The 10 T cell receptor beta chains presented below share a single source sample, sequenced in a study of OX40 agonist ivuxolimab in advanced cancers. Using immunoSEQ multiplex PCR, the repertoire was profiled, and TCRdb retains in-frame clones only, with some absent. Of some 62,000 clones in the sample, more than 80% are singletons; the top ten hold 5.2%. The sequenced sample was CD4+ or CD8+ T cells sorted from blood, obtained in a trial of the OX40 agonist ivuxolimab. These receptors all come from an adult with an advanced solid tumor such as melanoma, head and neck, liver or kidney cancer.

J is TRBJ1-5 and V is TRBV19; TRBD1 matches 9 bases. Germline trimming cut 1 base from V and 4 bases from J; bases unmatched to any gene: 2. The length of the CDR3 is 15 residues. CDR1 and CDR2 from the germline V gene are LNHDA and SQIVND (reference sequence). CDR3 protein: CASSIADRGNQPQHF. In DNA form, the CDR3 reads TGTGCCAGTAGTATAGCGGACAGGGGAAATCAGCCCCAGCATTTT.

The V gene is TRBV2, the J gene TRBJ1-3; 7 bases are shared with TRBD1. The germline V gene encodes CDR1 SNHLY and CDR2 FYNNEI. The CDR3 runs to 14 residues. With 11 bases clipped from V and 0 bases from J, the junction kept 7 bases outside the gene matches. CDR3 DNA sequence: TGTGCCGGAGGGGCAGGGGGCTCTGGAAACACCATATATTTT. It yields the protein CAGGAGGSGNTIYF.

The chain uses TRBV21-1 and TRBJ1-4. TRBV21-1 represents a pseudogene. The CDR3 totals 12 residues. CDR3 in DNA: TGTGCCAGCGCAAAGACCGTAGAAAAACTGTTTTTT. Protein: CASAKTVEKLFF.

The chain recombines TRBV9 with TRBJ2-7, with 7 bases fitting TRBD1. The V and J ends lost 3 bases and 7 bases, in that order; junction bases with no gene match: 7. Germline assignment: CDR1 SGDLS and CDR2 YYNGEE. CDR3 length: 13 amino acids. The CDR3 sequence: CASSATGEREQYF. CDR3 coding DNA: TGTGCCAGCAGCGCAACAGGGGAACGTGAGCAGTACTTC.

The chain recombines TRBV19 with TRBJ2-1; TRBD1 aligns across 8 bases. The CDR3 runs 14 residues. Unmatched junction bases numbered 8, after V lost 7 bases and J lost 6 bases. The V gene's germline CDR1 is LNHDA and CDR2 SQIVND (reference sequence). CDR3 region: CASNPRTGINEQFF. DNA for the CDR3: TGTGCCAGTAATCCCCGGACAGGGATCAATGAGCAGTTCTTC.

CDR3 in amino acids: CAVLGLGYEQYF. CDR3 DNA: TGTGCCGTCCTCGGACTCGGCTACGAGCAGTACTTC. The rearrangement joins TRBV28 to TRBJ2-7; D possibly corresponds to TRBD2 (5 bases). Trimming took 11 bases from V and 3 from J, leaving 14 bases between them. There are 12 residues in the CDR3. CDR1 MDHEN and CDR2 SYDVKM come from the germline V gene.

V is TRBV4-2 and J is TRBJ2-2; no clear D gene. The CDR3 consists of 14 residues. V was pared by 1 base and J by 8 bases, with 11 bases between. Looked up from germline, CDR1 is LGHNA and CDR2 is YNFKEQ. The CDR3 is CASSQAADDGELFF. CDR3 DNA sequence: TGTGCCAGCAGCCAAGCCGCGGATGATGGGGAGCTGTTTTTT.

The rearrangement uses TRBV12-2 and TRBJ2-4; the table assigns TRBD2, which was not confirmed against the DNA. TRBV12-2 is described as a pseudogene. CDR3 size: 19 residues. The CDR3 region has the DNA TGTGCAAGTCGCTTAGCGCTCGGGCGGGGCATACTAGCCAAAAACATTCAGTACTTC. Translating gives CASRLALGRGILAKNIQYF.

The chain links TRBV15 to TRBJ1-5; D gene ambiguous. This CDR3 comprises 15 residues. V lost 1 base and J 5 bases, leaving 12 bases between the germline ends. Germline V lookup: CDR1 LNHNV, CDR2 YYDKDF (reference sequence). As DNA, the CDR3 is TGTGCCACCAGCAGAGGGCCTATGTCCCATCAGCCCCAGCATTTT. Encoded protein: CATSRGPMSHQPQHF.

This sequence joins TRBV28 and TRBJ1-1; D not resolved. The CDR3 is 13 amino acids. Trimming took off 2 bases at V and 0 bases at J, with 4 bases between the two ends. The germline V gene encodes CDR1 MDHEN and CDR2 SYDVKM. CDR3 nucleotides: TGTGCCAGCAGTTTAGGAGTGAACACTGAAGCTTTCTTT. Amino acid sequence: CASSLGVNTEAFF.